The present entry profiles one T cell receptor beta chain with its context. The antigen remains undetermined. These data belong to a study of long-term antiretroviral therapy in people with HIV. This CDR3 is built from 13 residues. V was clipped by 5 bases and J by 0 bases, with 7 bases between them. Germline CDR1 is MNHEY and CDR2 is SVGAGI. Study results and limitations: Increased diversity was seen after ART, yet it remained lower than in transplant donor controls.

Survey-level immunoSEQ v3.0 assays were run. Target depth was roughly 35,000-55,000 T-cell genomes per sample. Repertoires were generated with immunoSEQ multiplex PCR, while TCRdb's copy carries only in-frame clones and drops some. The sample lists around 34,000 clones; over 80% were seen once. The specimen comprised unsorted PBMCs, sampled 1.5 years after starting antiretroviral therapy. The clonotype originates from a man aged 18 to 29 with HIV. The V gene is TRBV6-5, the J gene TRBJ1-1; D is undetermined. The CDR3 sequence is CASSDQMNTEAFF. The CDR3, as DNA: TGTGCCAGCAGTGACCAAATGAACACTGAAGCTTTCTTT.